Below are 31 T cell receptor beta chains sequenced from a single sample in a study of T-cell memory formation after mild COVID-19. From the 5' RACE reads, TCRdb called clonotypes with MiXCR, one entry per CDR3 protein. The table has roughly 130,000 distinct CDR3 sequences, about 6.5% seen once. Sequences were obtained from PBMCs or a T cell subset sorted from them (not recorded which). These receptors were collected from an adult woman who had mild COVID-19 (a few samples of this study predate the infection). Cell type and time point are not known.

This clonotype was detected a few times. The chain joins TRBV5-1 to TRBJ1-1; TRBD1 aligns across 7 bases. V trimming: 2 bases; J trimming: 3 bases; junction bases outside the gene matches: 1. In germline, CDR1 is SGHRS, CDR2 YFSETQ. This CDR3 has 13 amino acids. CDR3 sequence reads: CASSFGQDTEAFF. CDR3 nucleotides: TGCGCCAGCAGCTTCGGACAGGACACTGAAGCTTTCTTT.

This clonotype was observed at least ten times. The rearrangement links TRBV6-5 to TRBJ2-7; TRBD1 might be the D (5 bases). CDR1 is MNHEY, CDR2 SVGAGI, per germline. Trimming stripped 1 base from V and 11 bases from J, with 15 bases between. CDR3 length equals 13 residues. CDR3 nucleotides: TGTGCCAGCAGTTACTTCGAGCAGGGTTCCAAGTACTTC. As protein: CASSYFEQGSKYF.

The chain couples TRBV24-1 to TRBJ1-5; the D gene is possibly TRBD1 (5 bases). The V gene's germline CDR1 is KGHDR and CDR2 SFDVKD. The V end lost 9 bases, the J end lost 4 bases, and 6 bases lay between the germline ends. The CDR3 runs to 11 residues. CDR3 bases: TGTGCCACCGGGGCGAATCAGCCCCAGCATTTT. It translates to CATGANQPQHF.

Comment on this clonotype: Germline and junction disagree at one end, which may indicate a read error. The rearrangement uses TRBV6-4 and TRBJ1-3; no clear D gene. The germline gives CDR1 MRHNA, CDR2 SNTAGT. This CDR3 has 12 residues. The CDR3 coding sequence is TGTGCCAGCAGTGACTCTGGAAACACCATAAATTTT. Its translation: CASSDSGNTINF.

This clonotype was seen a single time. This rearrangement joins TRBV11-3 to TRBJ2-1, with D perhaps matching TRBD1 (6 bases). Trimming left V 4 bases short and J 7 bases short, with 11 bases between. The germline CDR1 and CDR2 sequences are SGHNT and YENEEA. This CDR3 is built from 13 residues. As DNA, the CDR3 is TGTGCCAGCAGCTCTAACAGGGATAATGAGCAGTTCTTC. This gives the protein CASSSNRDNEQFF.

The chain links TRBV30 to TRBJ1-5; D gene ambiguous. The CDR3 is 15 amino acids. V was trimmed by 0 bases and J by 1 base, leaving 10 bases between them. In germline, CDR1 is GTSNPN, CDR2 SVGIG (reference sequence). The DNA for the CDR3 is TGTGCCTGGAGTGTAAAGGGCGGCAGCAATCAGCCCCAGCATTTT. It encodes CAWSVKGGSNQPQHF.

This clonotype was seen more than once but under ten times. The chain combines TRBV30 with TRBJ1-1; D is unresolved. The CDR3 length is 13 residues. Germline V gene data show CDR1 as GTSNPN and CDR2 as SVGIG (reference sequence). V gave up 1 base and J gave up 0 bases, with 6 bases separating them. CDR3 bases: TGTGCCTGGAGTGGAGAAATGAACACTGAAGCTTTCTTT. Its translation is CAWSGEMNTEAFF.

This clonotype has a handful of counts. The chain couples TRBV23-1 to TRBJ2-7; TRBD1 matches 9 bases. TRBV23-1 is sorted into the ORF group, with uncertain function. The CDR3 is made up of 15 amino acids. Unmatched junction bases numbered 7, after V lost 2 bases and J lost 5 bases. The CDR3 DNA reads TGCGCCAGCAGTCAACCCGGGACAGGGTCCGACGAGCAGTACTTC. This sequence encodes CASSQPGTGSDEQYF.

This clonotype has a handful of counts. The chain has TRBV18 and TRBJ2-1; maybe TRBD2 (7 bases). Germline V gene lookup returns CDR1 KGHSH and CDR2 LQKENI. There are 14 residues in the CDR3. V was trimmed by 1 base and J by 6 bases, leaving 10 bases between them. The chain's CDR3 is CASSPREGGNEQFF. The CDR3 region has the DNA TGTGCCAGCTCACCACGGGAGGGGGGCAATGAGCAGTTCTTC.

This clonotype has a count of ten or more. This chain links TRBV12-3 or TRBV12-4 with TRBJ2-5; D is undetermined. V lost 5 bases to trimming and J lost 3 bases, with 7 bases between them. The CDR3 runs to 12 residues. This CDR3 is CASSTSEETQYF. The CDR3 DNA is TGTGCCAGCAGTACCAGTGAAGAGACCCAGTACTTC.

This clonotype came up many times. The chain carries TRBV7-2 and TRBJ2-5; 10 bases are shared with TRBD2. Germline V gives CDR1 SGHTA, CDR2 FQGNSA. The V segment lost 5 bases and the J segment 2 bases; nucleotides outside the gene matches: 11. The CDR3 is 17 residues long. CDR3: CASSPSRPLAGQETQYF. The CDR3 DNA follows: TGTGCCAGCAGCCCCAGCCGGCCACTAGCGGGACAAGAGACCCAGTACTTC.

The chain has TRBV19 and TRBJ2-3; 9 bases fit TRBD1. This CDR3 is 15 amino acids long. The J segment lost 5 bases and the V segment lost 5 bases, leaving 8 bases of the junction unmatched. Looked up from germline, CDR1 is LNHDA and CDR2 is SQIVND (reference sequence). The CDR3 protein is CASSRGDRAGDTQYF. CDR3 coding DNA: TGTGCCAGTAGTCGGGGGGACAGGGCCGGAGATACGCAGTATTTT. The variable domain in full, completed from reference TRBV19 and TRBJ2-3, reads DGGITQSPKYLFRKEGQNVTLSCEQNLNHDAMYWYRQDPGQGLRLIYYSQIVNDFQKGDIAEGYSVSREKKESFPLTVTSAQKNPTAFYLCASSRGDRAGDTQYFGPGTRLTVL.

J is TRBJ2-5 and V is TRBV25-1; the match to TRBD2 covers 8 bases. The V gene end was trimmed by 7 bases and the J gene end by 3 bases; junction bases not matched to a gene: 4. This CDR3 comprises 13 residues. Germline CDR1 is MGHDK and CDR2 is SYGVNS. This CDR3 is CASTKREKETQYF. The CDR3, as DNA: TGTGCCAGCACGAAGCGGGAGAAAGAGACCCAGTACTTC.

The chain joins TRBV12-3 or TRBV12-4 to TRBJ1-6, with D maybe TRBD1 (6 bases). V was trimmed by 5 bases and J by 7 bases, leaving 18 bases between them. This CDR3 comprises 16 residues. The CDR3 protein is CASSHTGAMRNSPLHF. CDR3 nucleotides: TGTGCCAGCAGTCACACGGGGGCGATGCGGAATTCACCCCTCCACTTT.

This clonotype was found many times. The chain is built from TRBV20-1 and TRBJ2-2; D gene unclear. Trimming stripped 3 bases from V and 2 bases from J, with 10 bases between. The germline V gene has CDR1 DFQATT and CDR2 SNEGSKA (reference sequence). This CDR3 has 14 amino acids. CDR3 DNA: TGCAGTGCTAGTCGGCAGGCTAACACCGGGGAGCTGTTTTTT. Translated, it gives CSASRQANTGELFF.

This clonotype was observed a few times. This chain joins TRBV30 and TRBJ1-1; unclear D gene. CDR3 length: 12 amino acids. Germline V CDR1 and CDR2: GTSNPN, SVGIG (reference sequence). The germline V and J ends were trimmed by 0 bases and 7 bases, with 9 bases remaining between them. The CDR3 is CAWSVNGFEAFF. Written as DNA, the CDR3 is TGTGCCTGGAGTGTAAATGGCTTTGAAGCTTTCTTT.

This clonotype was seen at least ten times. The V and J genes are TRBV24-1 and TRBJ2-1; either TRBD1 or TRBD2 may fit D (6 bases each). Trimming cost V 5 bases and J 6 bases, with 13 bases left between them. The germline V gene encodes CDR1 KGHDR and CDR2 SFDVKD. This CDR3 comprises 14 residues. In DNA form, the CDR3 reads TGTGCCACCAGTGGTACGGGGGCGGGCAATGAGCAGTTCTTC. It is translated as CATSGTGAGNEQFF.

This clonotype was seen more than once but under ten times. The chain employs TRBV12-3 or TRBV12-4 and TRBJ2-1; D uncertain. Trimming pared 3 bases from V and 5 bases from J, leaving 11 bases between. CDR3 size: 14 residues. CDR3 sequence (DNA): TGTGCCAGCAGTTTGGCACGGATAAACAATGAGCAGTTCTTC. Encoded protein: CASSLARINNEQFF.

This clonotype came up a few times. The chain is built from TRBV5-6 and TRBJ2-1; tentatively, D is TRBD1 or TRBD2 (5 bases each). CDR1 is SGHDT and CDR2 is YYEEEE in the germline V gene. The CDR3 length is 17 residues. V was shortened by 0 bases and J by 6 bases, with 19 bases between the two germline ends. CDR3 nucleotide sequence: TGTGCCAGCAGCTTGGGCAGGGACCGAGCCCGGGGCAATGAGCAGTTCTTC. Translated, it gives CASSLGRDRARGNEQFF. The full variable domain, in which reference TRBV5-6 and TRBJ2-1 provide the parts outside the CDR3, is DAGVTQSPTHLIKTRGQQVTLRCSPKSGHDTVSWYQQALGQGPQFIFQYYEEEERQRGNFPDRFSGHQFPNYSSELNVNALLLGDSALYLCASSLGRDRARGNEQFFGPGTRLTVL.

The chain has TRBV12-3 or TRBV12-4 and TRBJ2-2; the D is unclear. CDR3 length equals 13 residues. V was clipped by 6 bases and J by 7 bases, with 12 bases between them. CDR3 in amino acids: CASRENPGGELFF. For the CDR3, the DNA is TGTGCCAGCAGGGAGAACCCGGGCGGGGAGCTGTTTTTT.

The chain links TRBV6-1 to TRBJ1-5; a possible D gene is TRBD1 (6 bases). Trimming left V 6 bases short and J 6 bases short, with 15 bases between. CDR1 and CDR2 (germline): MNHNS, SASEGT. The CDR3 is made up of 14 amino acids. The chain's CDR3 is CASRGGGQSQPQHF. The CDR3 DNA reads as TGTGCCAGCAGGGGAGGGGGGCAGAGTCAGCCCCAGCATTTT.

The chain uses TRBV20-1 and TRBJ2-1; maybe TRBD2 (5 bases). CDR1 and CDR2 from the germline V gene are DFQATT and SNEGSKA (reference sequence). V lost 3 bases to trimming and J lost 7 bases, with 7 bases between them. CDR3 length: 11 amino acids. CDR3 sequence: CSASRRNEQFF. As DNA, the CDR3 is TGCAGTGCTAGTCGGAGGAATGAGCAGTTCTTC.

This clonotype was counted a few times. This chain joins TRBV11-2 and TRBJ2-2; D gene uncertain. The CDR3 loop spans 14 amino acids. V lost 2 bases and J 4 bases, leaving 8 bases between the germline ends. CDR1 and CDR2 (germline): SGHAT, FQNNGV. CDR3 loop: CASSLSLTTGELFF. The CDR3 DNA sequence: TGTGCCAGCAGCTTAAGTCTAACCACCGGGGAGCTGTTTTTT.

In its sample, this clonotype was seen many times. J is TRBJ2-5 and V is TRBV11-2, with D hard to call. Trimming removed 3 bases at V and 4 bases at J, with 15 bases between. CDR1 is SGHAT, CDR2 FQNNGV, per germline. The CDR3 spans 15 residues. The CDR3 region has the DNA TGTGCCAGCAGCTTCGCCGCCCAACTGGCAGAGACCCAGTACTTC. Amino acids: CASSFAAQLAETQYF. The variable domain in full, completed from reference TRBV11-2 and TRBJ2-5, reads EAGVAQSPRYKIIEKRQSVAFWCNPISGHATLYWYQQILGQGPKLLIQFQNNGVVDDSQLPKDRFSAERLKGVDSTLKIQPAKLEDSAVYLCASSFAAQLAETQYFGPGTRLLVL.

This clonotype was seen repeatedly, ten times or more. V is TRBV6-4 and J is TRBJ2-2; 7 bases line up with TRBD2. The CDR3 covers 16 residues. Trimming at V came to 0 bases and at J to 1 base, leaving 2 bases not matched to a gene. Per the germline V gene, CDR1 is MRHNA and CDR2 is SNTAGT. CDR3 protein: CASSDSERGNTGELFF. CDR3 sequence (DNA): TGTGCCAGCAGTGACTCGGAGCGGGGGAACACCGGGGAGCTGTTTTTT.

This clonotype was seen repeatedly, ten times or more. The chain joins TRBV5-1 to TRBJ2-1; 12 nucleotides agree with TRBD2. Per germline, CDR1 SGHRS and CDR2 YFSETQ. CDR3 size: 15 residues. Trimming took 7 bases from V and 8 from J; bases not matched to a gene: 10. The CDR3 here is CASRRTSGILDEQFF. CDR3 in DNA: TGCGCCAGCCGGCGGACTAGCGGGATTCTCGATGAGCAGTTCTTC.

The chain couples TRBV4-2 to TRBJ2-3; D is possibly TRBD2 (6 bases). The CDR3 totals 15 residues. The V end was cut by 1 base, the J end by 1 base, with 9 bases between. Germline CDR1 and CDR2: LGHNA and YNFKEQ. Here the CDR3 reads CASSQVGGGTDTQYF. The DNA of the CDR3 is TGTGCCAGCAGCCAAGTCGGCGGGGGCACAGATACGCAGTATTTT.

This chain uses TRBV6-2 or TRBV6-3 with TRBJ2-7; 8 positions match TRBD1. Germline V gene lookup returns CDR1 MNHEY and CDR2 SVGEGT. V trimming: 7 bases; J trimming: 1 base; junction bases outside the gene matches: 9. The CDR3 consists of 15 residues. In nucleotides, the CDR3 is TGTGCCAGCATCAGACCCGGGACAGGTTCCTACGAGCAGTACTTC. It encodes CASIRPGTGSYEQYF.

This clonotype was seen many times. The chain employs TRBV2 and TRBJ2-1; a weak D match, TRBD1 (6 bases). Trimming removed 7 bases at V and 4 bases at J, with 14 bases between. The CDR3 has 14 amino acids. Germline values: CDR1 SNHLY, CDR2 FYNNEI. The chain's CDR3 is CASKQGVMYNEQFF. In nucleotides, the CDR3 is TGTGCCAGCAAACAGGGAGTTATGTACAATGAGCAGTTCTTC. Full variable domain (missing parts from reference TRBV2 and TRBJ2-1): EPEVTQTPSHQVTQMGQEVILRCVPISNHLYFYWYRQILGQKVEFLVSFYNNEISEKSEIFDDQFSVERPDGSNFTLKIRSTKLEDSAMYFCASKQGVMYNEQFFGPGTRLTVL.

This clonotype was seen repeatedly, ten times or more. This chain uses TRBV6-6 with TRBJ2-7; TRBD2 matches 7 bases. Germline values: CDR1 MNHNY, CDR2 SVGAGI (reference sequence). The CDR3 sequence is 15 residues long. Trimming at V came to 2 bases and at J to 0 bases, leaving 4 bases not matched to a gene. CDR3 DNA sequence: TGTGCCAGCAGTTACGACCGGGACTACTCCTACGAGCAGTACTTC. Amino acids: CASSYDRDYSYEQYF.

The rearrangement links TRBV5-1 to TRBJ2-3; a possible D gene is TRBD2 (6 bases). V lost 4 bases and J lost 5, with 8 bases in between. The CDR3 runs to 12 residues. Looked up from germline, CDR1 is SGHRS and CDR2 is YFSETQ. In DNA, the CDR3 is TGCGCCAGCAGCACCGGGGGAGATACGCAGTATTTT. This codes for CASSTGGDTQYF.